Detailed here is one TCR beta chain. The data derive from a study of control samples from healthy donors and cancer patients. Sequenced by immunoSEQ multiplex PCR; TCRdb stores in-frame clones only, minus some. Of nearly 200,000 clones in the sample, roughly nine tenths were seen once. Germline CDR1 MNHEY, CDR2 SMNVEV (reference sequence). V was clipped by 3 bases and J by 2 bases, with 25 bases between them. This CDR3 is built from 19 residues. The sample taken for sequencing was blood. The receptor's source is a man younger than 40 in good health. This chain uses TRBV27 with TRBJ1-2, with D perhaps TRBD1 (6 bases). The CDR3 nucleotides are TGTGCCAGCAGTTTTTCTCAGAGACCGGGACAAAGAAAAAACTATGGCTACACCTTC. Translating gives CASSFSQRPGQRKNYGYTF.